The source of this TCR beta chain is a study of blood T cells in healthy people across ages. Looking at the study overall: Template switching caught about one barcoded beta molecule for each two T cells.

Regarding this clonotype: Antigen specificity is unknown.

A J-beta primer mix and a sample-barcoded 5' primer were used in a second PCR of about 6 to 12 cycles. Template switching added a 12-random-nucleotide identifier to every cDNA molecule. TCRdb analysed the 5' RACE reads with MiXCR anew, one entry per CDR3 protein. The sample contains 1.2 million to 1.5 million distinct CDR3 sequences, around 39% of which appear only once. Study-wide results and limits: Roughly linear age-related decline in beta diversity appeared, significant by age approximately 41.

The CDR3 consists of 16 residues. Per the germline V gene, CDR1 is SGHTA and CDR2 is FQGNSA. The chain employs TRBV7-2 and TRBJ2-4; 13 nucleotides agree with TRBD2. The tail of the sequence fits TRBJ2-7 better, so the J call may be wrong. Sequencing used blood. The sequence came from a woman between 18 and 30 years old in good health. CDR3 coding DNA: TGTGCCAGCAGCTCCCAACTAGCGGGGGGGGGCTACGAGCAGTACTTC. Encoded protein: CASSSQLAGGGYEQYF.